This T cell receptor beta chain was sequenced in a study of molecular identifiers for immune sequencing clone quantification. Study-level information: Within a replicate experiment, RNA obtained from either roughly 18,000 or 92,000 naive CD8 cells was divided into five aliquots, and four of those aliquots were then sequenced. Study outcomes and limitations: Clones above 20 RNA copies held over 98% of effector molecules, under 1% in naive cells.

Naive CD8 sequencing libraries were generated from 20,000 to 1,000,000 sorted cells, with 10%, 30% or 50% RNA as input. A CD8+CD4-CCR7+CD45RA+ phenotype served as the sorting definition for naive CD8 T cells. TCRdb re-called the PCR reads through MiXCR, storing one row per CDR3 protein. The table records 97,000 or so distinct CDR3 sequences, around 37% of them present only once. This CDR3 spans 16 amino acids. CDR1 and CDR2 (germline): SGHTA, FQGTGA. The V segment lost 2 bases and the J segment 4 bases; nucleotides outside the gene matches: 8. This clonotype was observed at least ten times. Its antigen is not identified.

Sequencing input: naive CD8+ T cells from blood, with Jurkat cell RNA spiked in. The subset: FACS-sorted CD8+CD4-CCR7+CD45RA+ naive T cells. This TCR was sampled from a human donor in good health. Some libraries in this study had Jurkat cell RNA spiked in. The gene calls are TRBV7-3 and TRBJ2-5; TRBD1 matches 9 bases. CDR3 region: CASSLGDGTGLETQYF. CDR3 DNA sequence: TGTGCCAGCAGCTTAGGGGACGGGACAGGGCTAGAGACCCAGTACTTC.